This entry lists 25 T cell receptor beta chains sequenced from one sample in a study of T cell responses to AZD1222 COVID-19 vaccine (dated by TCRdb to about 2021). Taken with the paper, the label for time point translates to: baseline before first vaccination. The library was built by means of the immunoSEQ multiplex PCR assay. Here the immuneACCESS table is served through TCRdb, limited to in-frame sequences with V and J called. Missing clones are a known gap in these copies; in checked studies unresolved V genes cover under half, and the rest lacks a known reason. The sample table shows roughly 150,000 clones, and 84% are seen once. The top ten constitute approximately 4% of the sample. The source was peripheral blood, collected on day 0 of AZD1222 vaccination. These receptors were obtained from an adult in good health.

The gene calls are TRBV12-3 or TRBV12-4 and TRBJ2-7; D is unresolved. The CDR3 totals 13 residues. V lost 0 bases to trimming and J lost 4 bases, with 7 bases between them. CDR3 DNA: TGTGCCAGCAGTTTAGCGCACGGTTACGAGCAGTACTTC. Its protein product is CASSLAHGYEQYF.

CDR3 protein: CASSENEAKETQYF. The CDR3 DNA reads as TGTGCCAGCAGTGAAAACGAAGCCAAAGAGACCCAGTACTTC. The V gene is TRBV6-1, the J gene TRBJ2-5, with no clear D. Germline V CDR1 and CDR2: MNHNS, SASEGT. V lost 2 bases to trimming and J lost 3 bases, with 10 bases between them. The CDR3 has 14 residues.

The gene calls are TRBV18 and TRBJ1-3; D unclear. Germline loops: CDR1 KGHSH, CDR2 LQKENI. This CDR3 is 18 amino acids long. Trimming removed 3 bases from V and 0 bases from J, with 18 bases in between. CDR3 protein: CASSPEFPGLSSGNTIYF. In DNA form, the CDR3 reads TGTGCCAGCTCACCCGAATTTCCGGGCCTCAGCTCTGGAAACACCATATATTTT.

This chain uses TRBV5-1 with TRBJ1-4; no firm D call. V lost 0 bases, J lost 3 bases, and 6 bases lay in between. Germline loops: CDR1 SGHRS, CDR2 YFSETQ. The CDR3 extends over 14 amino acids. The CDR3 DNA sequence: TGCGCCAGCAGCTTGGAAGGAGCTAATGAAAAACTGTTTTTT. It yields the protein CASSLEGANEKLFF.

The chain combines TRBV5-4 with TRBJ1-2, with D possibly TRBD1 on 6 matching bases. Germline V gene sequence: CDR1 SGHNT, CDR2 YYREEE (reference sequence). With 7 bases removed from V and 7 bases from J, the gap between germline ends came to 20 bases. This CDR3 contains 14 residues. This chain's CDR3 is CASVRPGVIGGYTF. The DNA for the CDR3 is TGTGCCAGCGTCCGACCAGGGGTGATTGGTGGCTACACCTTC.

This rearrangement joins TRBV28 to TRBJ1-2; 7 positions match TRBD1. Germline V lookup: CDR1 MDHEN, CDR2 SYDVKM. V was clipped by 6 bases and J by 5 bases; unmatched bases: 0. The CDR3 totals 11 residues. Here the CDR3 DNA reads TGTGCCAGCAGGGGACAGTATGGCTACACCTTC. Translated, it gives CASRGQYGYTF.

The table lists this clone with a count of one. This chain links TRBV30 with TRBJ2-2; 12 nucleotides agree with TRBD2. V lost 2 bases to trimming and J lost 5 bases; unmatched junction nucleotides: 12. The CDR3 length is 18 residues. Germline V lookup: CDR1 GTSNPN, CDR2 SVGIG (reference sequence). The chain's CDR3 is CAWSSWGLAGPGTGELFF. CDR3 nucleotides: TGTGCCTGGAGTTCGTGGGGACTAGCGGGCCCAGGGACCGGGGAGCTGTTTTTT.

The CDR3 DNA follows: TGTGCCAGCAGCCAAGATCCAGGCCGTTCTATCTACGAGCAGTACTTC. This translates into CASSQDPGRSIYEQYF. The V and J genes are TRBV4-2 and TRBJ2-7; D call uncertain. The germline CDR1 and CDR2 sequences are LGHNA and YNFKEQ. The CDR3 is made up of 16 amino acids. The ends were cut back, 0 bases at V and 3 bases at J, with 15 bases in the middle.

The chain uses TRBV18 and TRBJ2-5, with 10 nucleotides matching TRBD1. V lost 2 bases to trimming and J lost 2 bases; unmatched junction nucleotides: 2. CDR1 and CDR2 from the germline V gene are KGHSH and LQKENI. CDR3 length equals 15 residues. CDR3 amino acids: CASSPGTGAQETQYF. CDR3 coding DNA: TGTGCCAGCTCACCAGGGACAGGGGCACAAGAGACCCAGTACTTC.

This chain joins TRBV27 and TRBJ2-3; D is perhaps TRBD1 (5 bases). Germline CDR1 reads MNHEY; CDR2 reads SMNVEV (reference sequence). The CDR3 consists of 14 residues. Trimming left V 3 bases short and J 6 bases short, with 13 bases between. The CDR3 DNA sequence: TGTGCCAGCAGTTTTCGAGAGGCAGGGGATACGCAGTATTTT. This gives the protein CASSFREAGDTQYF.

The chain has TRBV4-2 and TRBJ1-2; possibly TRBD1 for D (6 bases). This CDR3 has 15 amino acids. The V end was cut by 2 bases, the J end by 2 bases, with 12 bases between. Germline V lookup: CDR1 LGHNA, CDR2 YNFKEQ. The CDR3: CASSQSRGSNYGYTF. CDR3 sequence (DNA): TGTGCCAGCAGCCAATCCAGGGGTTCAAACTATGGCTACACCTTC.

The CDR3 coding sequence is TGTGCCAGCAGCTTAATCCGTCAAGGACTAAGCACAGATACGCAGTATTTT. It codes for CASSLIRQGLSTDTQYF. The chain combines TRBV11-3 with TRBJ2-3; D may be TRBD2 (6 bases). CDR3 length: 17 amino acids. Between the trimmed V and J ends, which lost 2 bases and 0 bases, there was a span of 15 bases. Germline V gene sequence: CDR1 SGHNT, CDR2 YENEEA.

This chain uses TRBV10-3 with TRBJ2-1; 7 positions agree with TRBD1. V shed 9 bases and J 7 bases; nucleotides not matched to a gene: 12. The germline CDR1 and CDR2 sequences are ENHRY and SYGVKD. The CDR3 runs 14 residues. CDR3 in amino acids: CAISQGTDLNEQFF. For the CDR3, the DNA is TGTGCCATTTCGCAAGGGACAGACCTTAATGAGCAGTTCTTC.

This chain joins TRBV29-1 and TRBJ2-3; TRBD1 or TRBD2 may be the D gene (5 bases each). Trimming pared 7 bases from V and 3 bases from J, leaving 20 bases between. CDR3 length: 15 residues. The germline gives CDR1 SQVTM, CDR2 ANQGSEA. The CDR3, as DNA: TGCAGCGCGGGGTTGGGACGGGACGGTACAGATACGCAGTATTTT. Protein product: CSAGLGRDGTDTQYF.

The chain employs TRBV15 and TRBJ2-7; D might be TRBD1 (6 bases). The CDR3 covers 17 residues. The germline V gene encodes CDR1 LNHNV and CDR2 YYDKDF (reference sequence). Between the trimmed V and J ends, which lost 3 bases and 3 bases, there was a span of 21 bases. The CDR3 sequence is CATSSSWGTGLRYEQYF. CDR3 nucleotide sequence: TGTGCCACCAGCAGTTCCTGGGGAACAGGGCTACGCTACGAGCAGTACTTC.

The chain joins TRBV9 to TRBJ2-1, with a weak D call TRBD1 (5 bases). There are 19 residues in the CDR3. Trimming shortened V by 4 bases and J by 4 bases, and 27 bases separated the two germline ends. Germline CDR1 is SGDLS and CDR2 is YYNGEE. The DNA for the CDR3 is TGTGCCAGCAGCAGAAGGGGCGGAACTACCTTCGGGTCTTACAATGAGCAGTTCTTC. It translates to CASSRRGGTTFGSYNEQFF.

V and J are TRBV3-1 (or the pseudogene TRBV3-2) and TRBJ1-3; no clear D gene. Germline loops: CDR1 LGHDT, CDR2 YNNKEL (reference sequence). The germline V and J ends were trimmed by 0 bases and 0 bases, with 12 bases remaining between them. The CDR3 is 17 amino acids. CDR3 region: CASSQDLGRRSGNTIYF. As DNA, the CDR3 is TGTGCCAGCAGCCAAGATCTAGGACGGCGCTCTGGAAACACCATATATTTT.

The chain carries TRBV9 and TRBJ1-4, with D tentatively TRBD1 (5 bases). The CDR3 totals 11 residues. V was trimmed by 7 bases and J by 8 bases, leaving 9 bases between them. The germline gives CDR1 SGDLS, CDR2 YYNGEE. The DNA of the CDR3 is TGTGCCAGCGGGGCCCCGGAAAAACTGTTTTTT. Protein: CASGAPEKLFF.

V usage is TRBV9 and J usage is TRBJ1-1; no definite D call. V gave up 2 bases and J gave up 1 base, with 6 bases separating them. Per the germline V gene, CDR1 is SGDLS and CDR2 is YYNGEE. This CDR3 region has 13 residues. The CDR3 loop is CASSVGRNTEAFF. CDR3 in DNA: TGTGCCAGCAGCGTCGGACGGAACACTGAAGCTTTCTTT.

The chain carries TRBV9 and TRBJ2-2; perhaps D is TRBD1 or TRBD2 (5 bases each). Per the germline V gene, CDR1 is SGDLS and CDR2 is YYNGEE. Trimming cost V 4 bases and J 2 bases, with 9 bases left between them. CDR3 length equals 14 residues. The CDR3 here is CASSLGPNTGELFF. CDR3 nucleotide sequence: TGTGCCAGCAGCCTGGGACCCAACACCGGGGAGCTGTTTTTT.

V and J are TRBV28 and TRBJ2-7; D is unresolved. V lost 7 bases and J 0 bases, leaving 19 bases between the germline ends. The CDR3 is 16 amino acids. Germline lookup yields CDR1 MDHEN and CDR2 SYDVKM. The CDR3 region has the DNA TGTGCCAGCACCCAATCAAGGGTCCCCTACTCCTACGAGCAGTACTTC. Translation: CASTQSRVPYSYEQYF. Filled out from reference TRBV28 and TRBJ2-7, the complete variable domain reads DVKVTQSSRYLVKRTGEKVFLECVQDMDHENMFWYRQDPGLGLRLIYFSYDVKMKEKGDIPEGYSVSREKKERFSLILESASTNQTSMYLCASTQSRVPYSYEQYFGPGTRLTVT.

This chain links TRBV24-1 with TRBJ2-1; 10 bases line up with TRBD1. The CDR3 extends over 13 amino acids. Per germline, CDR1 KGHDR and CDR2 SFDVKD. V shed 3 bases and J 9 bases; nucleotides not matched to a gene: 1. The CDR3 DNA reads TGTGCCACCAGTGATAGGACAGGGGGTGAGCAGTTCTTC. This codes for CATSDRTGGEQFF.

In DNA form, the CDR3 reads TGTGCCAGCACCCTCCTCGATACCGGGGAGCTGTTTTTT. Residues: CASTLLDTGELFF. The J gene is TRBJ2-2, the V gene TRBV6-5; D not resolved. The CDR3 totals 13 residues. Germline CDR1 is MNHEY and CDR2 is SVGAGI. The V and J ends lost 7 bases and 5 bases respectively, with 11 bases between them.

The rearrangement uses TRBV5-6 and TRBJ2-1; D remains ambiguous. V was clipped by 0 bases and J by 6 bases, with 7 bases between them. The CDR3 runs 13 residues. Germline assignment: CDR1 SGHDT and CDR2 YYEEEE. CDR3 DNA sequence: TGTGCCAGCAGCTTGGATGTCTTCAATGAGCAGTTCTTC. Encoded protein: CASSLDVFNEQFF.

The V and J genes are TRBV2 and TRBJ2-2; 10 positions match TRBD1. The length of the CDR3 is 14 residues. V lost 8 bases to trimming and J lost 3 bases; unmatched junction nucleotides: 3. Germline CDR1 SNHLY, CDR2 FYNNEI. CDR3 in amino acids: CASDRGRDTGELFF. CDR3 in DNA: TGTGCCAGCGACAGGGGGCGGGACACCGGGGAGCTGTTTTTT.